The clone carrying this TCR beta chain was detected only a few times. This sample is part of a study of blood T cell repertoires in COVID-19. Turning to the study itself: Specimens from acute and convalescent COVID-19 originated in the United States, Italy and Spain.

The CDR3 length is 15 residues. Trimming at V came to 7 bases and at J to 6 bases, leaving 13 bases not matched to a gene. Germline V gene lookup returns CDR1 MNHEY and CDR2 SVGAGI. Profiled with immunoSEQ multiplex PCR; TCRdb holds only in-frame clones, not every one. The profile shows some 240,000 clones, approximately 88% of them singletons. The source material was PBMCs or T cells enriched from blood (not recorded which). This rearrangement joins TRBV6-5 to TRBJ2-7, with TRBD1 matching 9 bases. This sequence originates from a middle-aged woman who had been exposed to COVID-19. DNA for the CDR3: TGTGCCAGCAACAAACGGACAGGGGAAGGAAGCGAGCAGTACTTC. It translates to CASNKRTGEGSEQYF.